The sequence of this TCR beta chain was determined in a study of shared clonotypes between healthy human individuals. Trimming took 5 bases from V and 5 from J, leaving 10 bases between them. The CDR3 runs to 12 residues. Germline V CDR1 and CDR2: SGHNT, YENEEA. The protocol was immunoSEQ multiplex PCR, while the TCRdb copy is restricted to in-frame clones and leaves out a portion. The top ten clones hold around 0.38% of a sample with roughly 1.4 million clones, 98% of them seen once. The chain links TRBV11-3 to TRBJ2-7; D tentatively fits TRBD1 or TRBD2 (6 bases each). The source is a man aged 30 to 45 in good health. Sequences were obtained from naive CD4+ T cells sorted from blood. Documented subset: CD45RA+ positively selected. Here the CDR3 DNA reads TGTGCCAGCAGCCGTAGGGGGGACGAGCAGTACTTC. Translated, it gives CASSRRGDEQYF.